This TCR beta chain was sequenced during a study of blood T cell repertoires in COVID-19. The protocol was immunoSEQ multiplex PCR, while the TCRdb copy is restricted to in-frame clones and leaves out a portion. The top ten hold more than 15% of the sample, which has about 82,000 clones, approximately 82% seen once. The CDR3 length is 21 residues. V was clipped by 2 bases and J by 2 bases; unmatched bases: 18. Germline V gene lookup returns CDR1 SGDLS and CDR2 YYNGEE. In its sample, this clone was seen once. Input material: peripheral blood. The chain is built from TRBV9 and TRBJ2-3; TRBD2 aligns across 12 bases. The receptor was derived from a woman in her fifties or sixties with acute or convalescent COVID-19. Written as DNA, the CDR3 is TGTGCCAGCAGCGTCCGAACCGTGGGGCTAGCGGGGGGGAGATACACAGATACGCAGTATTTT. Translating gives CASSVRTVGLAGGRYTDTQYF.